The 8 T cell receptor beta chains reported below all come from one sample, sequenced in a study of blood T cell repertoires in COVID-19. Here immunoSEQ multiplex PCR was the method, and the copy in TCRdb shows in-frame clones only, minus some. The sample holds roughly 180,000 clones, 60% to 85% seen once. Sequenced: peripheral blood. The origin of the receptors is a woman aged 55-69 years with COVID-19, enrolled during active disease.

A few counts support this clone. The rearrangement links TRBV6-6 to TRBJ1-2; the D gene is possibly TRBD1 (5 bases). V was trimmed by 2 bases and J by 10 bases, leaving 8 bases between them. CDR3 length equals 11 residues. Germline CDR1 MNHNY, CDR2 SVGAGI (reference sequence). DNA of the CDR3: TGTGCCAGCAGTTACGGGGGGATCTACACCTTC. Translation gives CASSYGGIYTF.

V usage is TRBV11-2 and J usage is TRBJ1-4, with a tentative D call TRBD1 (5 bases). The CDR3 has 16 residues. Looked up from germline, CDR1 is SGHAT and CDR2 is FQNNGV. The V end was cut by 3 bases, the J end by 0 bases, with 11 bases between. The CDR3 sequence: CASSFLGVATNEKLFF. In DNA form, the CDR3 reads TGTGCCAGCAGCTTCCTAGGGGTCGCAACTAATGAAAAACTGTTTTTT.

The chain employs TRBV6-1 and TRBJ2-7, with TRBD1 matching over 10 bases. With 1 base clipped from V and 6 bases from J, the junction kept 3 bases outside the gene matches. The CDR3 runs to 14 residues. Germline V gives CDR1 MNHNS, CDR2 SASEGT. The CDR3 here is CASSEVGTGVEQYV. The DNA of the CDR3 is TGTGCCAGCAGTGAAGTTGGGACAGGGGTCGAGCAGTACGTC.

In regard to this clone: One junction end does not reproduce the germline sequence, and a read error may be involved. This sequence joins TRBV6-5 and TRBJ2-5, with TRBD1 as a possible D gene (5 bases). The CDR3 runs 14 residues. Germline values: CDR1 MNHEY, CDR2 SVGAGI. DNA of the CDR3: TGTGCCAGCACCGGACGGACAACAAGAGAGTCCCAGTACTTC. Translating it yields CASTGRTTRESQYF.

V gene TRBV7-2 combines with J gene TRBJ2-5, with D possibly TRBD1 on 7 matching bases. The CDR3 is made up of 15 amino acids. CDR1 is SGHTA and CDR2 is FQGNSA in the germline V gene. The germline V and J ends were trimmed by 5 bases and 4 bases, with 17 bases remaining between them. The CDR3 is CASSNPAGGTETQYF. For the CDR3, the DNA is TGTGCCAGCAGCAACCCCGCAGGGGGGACAGAGACCCAGTACTTC.

The rearrangement joins TRBV7-2 to TRBJ2-3; D gene unclear. The V gene's germline CDR1 is SGHTA and CDR2 FQGNSA. The CDR3 extends over 12 amino acids. V lost 4 bases and J lost 2, with 4 bases in between. CDR3 amino acids: CASSSFTDTQYF. The CDR3 region has the DNA TGTGCCAGCAGCTCTTTCACAGATACGCAGTATTTT. The full variable domain, completed using reference TRBV7-2 and TRBJ2-3, is GAGVSQSPSNKVTEKGKDVELRCDPISGHTALYWYRQSLGQGLEFLIYFQGNSAPDKSGLPSDRFSAERTGGSVSTLTIQRTQQEDSAVYLCASSSFTDTQYFGPGTRLTVL.

V usage is TRBV6-5 and J usage is TRBJ2-7, with D maybe TRBD1 (6 bases). V dropped 9 bases and J dropped 1 base, with 16 bases sitting between them. The length of the CDR3 is 14 residues. The V gene's germline CDR1 is MNHEY and CDR2 SVGAGI. The DNA for the CDR3 is TGTGCCAGTCGTTCGGACAGTGATTCCTACGAGCAGTACTTC. Residues: CASRSDSDSYEQYF.

This rearrangement joins TRBV28 to TRBJ1-3, with D uncertain. Trimming shortened V by 3 bases and J by 2 bases, and 17 bases separated the two germline ends. Germline CDR1 and CDR2: MDHEN and SYDVKM. This CDR3 has 17 amino acids. CDR3 sequence: CASSLLATEAAGNTIYF. CDR3 DNA: TGTGCCAGCAGTTTGTTGGCGACGGAGGCGGCTGGAAACACCATATATTTT.